These 16 T cell receptor beta chains share one sample of origin, sequenced in a study of T cells in Graves' hyperthyroidism and ophthalmopathy. Using RNA transcripts as the source, TCR beta CDR3 regions were amplified. Using the HTBI primer set, a first-round RT-PCR was run on the TCR CDR3. A single record per CDR3 protein comes from TCRdb applying MiXCR to the multiplex PCR reads. The repertoire consists of some 200,000 distinct CDR3 sequences, with 17% occurring once and the leading ten covering about 50%. The sequenced sample was blood. Receptor source: a woman aged 45-59 years with Graves' hyperthyroidism.

This clonotype was counted at least ten times. This chain links TRBV5-1 with TRBJ1-2; 7 bases fit TRBD1. Trimming at V came to 0 bases and at J to 0 bases, leaving 5 bases not matched to a gene. CDR1 SGHRS and CDR2 YFSETQ come from the germline V gene. The CDR3 length is 16 residues. The CDR3 DNA sequence: TGCGCCAGCAGCTTGGATCCGGGACAGCCTAACTATGGCTACACCTTC. This gives the protein CASSLDPGQPNYGYTF.

This chain joins TRBV19 and TRBJ2-6; possible D gene TRBD2, 6 bases. CDR3 length equals 15 residues. V was clipped by 9 bases and J by 4 bases, with 16 bases between them. CDR1 and CDR2 (germline): LNHDA, SQIVND (reference sequence). The CDR3 region is CASRPRAGGANVLTF. CDR3 bases: TGTGCCAGCCGACCAAGGGCGGGGGGGGCCAACGTCCTGACTTTC.

This clonotype has ten or more counts. This chain links TRBV7-9 with TRBJ1-1; possible D gene TRBD1, 6 bases. Trimming left V 5 bases short and J 0 bases short, with 13 bases between. Germline loops: CDR1 SEHNR, CDR2 FQNEAQ (reference sequence). CDR3 length: 15 amino acids. CDR3 residues: CASSPQGHLNTEAFF. DNA for the CDR3: TGTGCCAGCAGCCCCCAGGGACATTTGAACACTGAAGCTTTCTTT.

This clonotype showed up many times. The genes are TRBV7-8 and TRBJ2-7, with D maybe TRBD2 (5 bases). Germline CDR1 is SGHVS and CDR2 is FQNEAQ. V shed 2 bases and J shed 2 bases, with 13 bases lying between them. The CDR3 runs 15 residues. CDR3 residues: CASSLSGLSTYEQYF. Written as DNA, the CDR3 is TGTGCCAGCAGCTTATCAGGACTTTCCACCTACGAGCAGTACTTC. The entire variable domain, with the rest obtained from reference TRBV7-8 and TRBJ2-7, is as follows: GAGVSQSPRYKVAKRGQDVALRCDPISGHVSLFWYQQALGQGPEFLTYFQNEAQLDKSGLPSDRFFAERPEGSVSTLKIQRTQQEDSAVYLCASSLSGLSTYEQYFGPGTRLTVT.

The chain links TRBV9 to TRBJ2-6; 9 positions agree with TRBD1. The V gene end was trimmed by 3 bases and the J gene end by 0 bases; junction bases not matched to a gene: 7. Per germline, CDR1 SGDLS and CDR2 YYNGEE. The CDR3 contains 18 residues. CDR3 sequence (DNA): TGTGCCAGCAGCGCACAGGGGGCTCGATTCTCTGGGGCCAACGTCCTGACTTTC. This codes for CASSAQGARFSGANVLTF. Full variable domain (remainder filled in from reference TRBV9 and TRBJ2-6): DSGVTQTPKHLITATGQRVTLRCSPRSGDLSVYWYQQSLDQGLQFLIQYYNGEERAKGNILERFSAQQFPDLHSELNLSSLELGDSALYFCASSAQGARFSGANVLTFGAGSRLTVL.

Many counts were recorded for this clonotype. This chain joins TRBV7-3 and TRBJ2-1, with 8 bases lining up with TRBD2. Germline-derived CDR1 and CDR2 are SGHTA and FQGTGA. This CDR3 is built from 15 residues. V trimming: 2 bases; J trimming: 5 bases; junction bases outside the gene matches: 5. In nucleotides, the CDR3 is TGTGCCAGCAGCTTAGCCGGGAGGGCCAACAATGAGCAGTTCTTC. This translates into CASSLAGRANNEQFF.

The sample holds one count of this clonotype. Possible read error: a much larger clone is one base away. The chain carries TRBV7-2 and TRBJ2-7, with 7 bases fitting TRBD2. The J call is doubtful: the DNA matches TRBJ2-1 better. CDR1 is SGHTA, CDR2 FQGNSA, per germline. The CDR3 is 13 amino acids. The CDR3 reads CASSELARYEQFF. DNA of the CDR3: TGTGCCAGCTCCGAACTAGCGAGATACGAGCAGTTCTTC.

This clonotype was found many times. The CDR3 is CASSLFGGSKGYTF. The CDR3 nucleotides read TGTGCCAGCAGCTTATTTGGAGGTTCCAAGGGCTACACCTTC. V gene TRBV7-2 combines with J gene TRBJ1-2, with D hard to call. V lost 2 bases to trimming and J lost 8 bases, with 15 bases between them. The V gene's germline CDR1 is SGHTA and CDR2 FQGNSA. The CDR3 totals 14 residues.

This clonotype was detected only a few times. This chain connects TRBV7-8 to TRBJ2-1, with 8 bases that match TRBD2. Germline CDR1 reads SGHVS; CDR2 reads FQNEAQ. This CDR3 has 17 amino acids. Unmatched junction bases numbered 11, after V lost 5 bases and J lost 2 bases. CDR3 region: CASSPQTGGGTYNEQFF. For the CDR3, the DNA is TGTGCCAGCAGCCCTCAGACCGGGGGGGGAACCTACAATGAGCAGTTCTTC. Using reference TRBV7-8 and TRBJ2-1 for the parts outside the CDR3, the full variable domain is GAGVSQSPRYKVAKRGQDVALRCDPISGHVSLFWYQQALGQGPEFLTYFQNEAQLDKSGLPSDRFFAERPEGSVSTLKIQRTQQEDSAVYLCASSPQTGGGTYNEQFFGPGTRLTVL.

The chain has TRBV15 and TRBJ2-5; perhaps TRBD2 as D (6 bases). CDR1 LNHNV and CDR2 YYDKDF come from the germline V gene (reference sequence). The ends were cut back, 1 base at V and 1 base at J, with 10 bases in the middle. There are 15 residues in the CDR3. The CDR3 protein is CATSRGGESQETQYF. CDR3 DNA sequence: TGTGCCACCAGCAGAGGCGGGGAGAGCCAAGAGACCCAGTACTTC.

This clonotype was counted at least ten times. The V call is TRBV12-5, the J call TRBJ1-1; the D is unclear. The CDR3 sequence is 12 residues long. V lost 6 bases to trimming and J lost 0 bases, with 5 bases between them. Germline-derived CDR1 and CDR2 are LGHNT and FRNRAP. CDR3 DNA sequence: TGTGCTAGTGGCGTCTTGAACACTGAAGCTTTCTTT. It encodes CASGVLNTEAFF.

This clonotype was seen ten or more times. The rearrangement uses TRBV12-3 or TRBV12-4 and TRBJ1-2; no firm D call. The germline V and J ends were trimmed by 1 base and 8 bases, with 5 bases remaining between them. CDR3 length: 11 amino acids. The CDR3 protein is CASSLGSGYTF. The CDR3 bases are TGTGCCAGCAGTTTAGGATCCGGCTACACCTTC.

The sample holds a few counts of this clonotype. One junction end disagrees with the germline gene, perhaps due to a read error. This sequence joins TRBV20-1 and TRBJ2-2; no reliable D call. This CDR3 region has 17 residues. The germline CDR1 and CDR2 sequences are DFQATT and SNEGSKA (reference sequence). The CDR3 is CGARALPGQVGTGELFF. CDR3 in DNA: TGCGGTGCTCGGGCTCTACCGGGCCAGGTTGGCACCGGGGAGCTGTTTTTT.

This clonotype was recorded many times. The chain joins TRBV7-9 to TRBJ1-1, with D hard to call. The CDR3 is 13 residues long. V dropped 4 bases and J dropped 1 base, with 7 bases sitting between them. CDR1 and CDR2 from the germline V gene are SEHNR and FQNEAQ (reference sequence). Here the CDR3 DNA reads TGTGCCAGCAGCTCTCGAGAGAACACTGAAGCTTTCTTT. It yields the protein CASSSRENTEAFF.

This clonotype showed up many times. V gene TRBV5-1 combines with J gene TRBJ2-7; 7 positions agree with TRBD2. Germline CDR1 is SGHRS and CDR2 is YFSETQ. V lost 3 bases, J lost 4 bases, and 7 bases stayed unmatched. The CDR3 consists of 14 residues. CDR3 region: CASSSLGGPYEQYF. Here the CDR3 DNA reads TGCGCCAGCAGCTCCCTGGGAGGGCCGTACGAGCAGTACTTC.

The V and J genes are TRBV29-1 and TRBJ2-1, with D tentatively TRBD1 or TRBD2 (5 bases each). V dropped 7 bases and J dropped 12 bases, with 22 bases sitting between them. Germline V gives CDR1 SQVTM, CDR2 ANQGSEA. The CDR3 is 13 residues long. CDR3 coding DNA: TGCAGCGGTAGACGCTGGCAGGGAGAGGGGCAGTTCTTC. Translated: CSGRRWQGEGQFF.